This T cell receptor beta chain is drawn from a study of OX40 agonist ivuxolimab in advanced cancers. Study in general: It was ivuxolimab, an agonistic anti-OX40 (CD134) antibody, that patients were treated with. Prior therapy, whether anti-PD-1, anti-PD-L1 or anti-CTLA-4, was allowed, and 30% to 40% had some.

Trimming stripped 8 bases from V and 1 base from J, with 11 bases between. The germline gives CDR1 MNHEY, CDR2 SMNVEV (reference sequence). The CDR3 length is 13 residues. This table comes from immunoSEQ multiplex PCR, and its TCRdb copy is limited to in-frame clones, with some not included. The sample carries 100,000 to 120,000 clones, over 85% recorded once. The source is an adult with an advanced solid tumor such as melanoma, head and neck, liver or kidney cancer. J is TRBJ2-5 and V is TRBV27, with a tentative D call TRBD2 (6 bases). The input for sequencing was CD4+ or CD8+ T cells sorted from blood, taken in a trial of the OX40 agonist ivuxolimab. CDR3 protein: CASRGAGQETQYF. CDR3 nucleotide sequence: TGTGCCAGCCGCGGGGCCGGCCAAGAGACCCAGTACTTC.